This T cell receptor beta chain was profiled in a study of OX40 agonist ivuxolimab in advanced cancers. The table came from immunoSEQ multiplex PCR; TCRdb's copy has only in-frame clones and leaves some out. There are roughly 86,000 clones in the sample; approximately 86% occur only once, and approximately 1.9% lies in the top ten. Sequences were derived from CD4+ or CD8+ T cells sorted from blood, sampled in a trial of the OX40 agonist ivuxolimab. This clonotype originated in an adult with an advanced solid tumor such as melanoma, head and neck, liver or kidney cancer.

The CDR3 reads CASRVGDGYTF. In DNA form, the CDR3 reads TGTGCCAGCAGGGTAGGAGATGGCTACACCTTC. The chain links TRBV28 to TRBJ1-2; D remains ambiguous. The ends were cut back, 6 bases at V and 6 bases at J, with 8 bases in the middle. CDR3 length: 11 amino acids. The V gene's germline CDR1 is MDHEN and CDR2 SYDVKM.